This T cell receptor (beta chain) emerged from a study of shared clonotypes between healthy human individuals (dated by TCRdb to 2018 to 2021). In terms of the full investigation: A couple of women and a few men aged 18 to 49 years were included in the cohort. For each donor, CD4 naive and CD4 memory were each run on three plates, CD8 naive on two plates, and CD8 memory on one plate. To estimate repertoire size and how much clonotypes are shared between individuals, the study performed deep sequencing of blood TCR repertoires from roughly five healthy adults. To increase sequencing depth and limit assay-specific biases, TCR repertoire library preparation and sequencing were carried out by different laboratories using diverse techniques. Per donor, leukapheresis produced somewhere between about 0.94 and 9 billion PBMCs. Broader findings and caveats from the paper: Naive subsets generally had larger estimated clonotype richness than memory subsets did. Sharing across a few donors was observed for about 5% of naive CD4, over 3% of naive CD8, over 2% of memory CD4, and around 0.44% of memory CD8 clonotypes. Based on pairwise subsampling, the degree of clonotype sharing among donors was expected to be affected by sequencing depth. Even with the large sequencing depth, rarefaction of the sorted-subset datasets indicated that sequencing was incomplete. Clonotypes shared by all four sorted-subset donors showed higher generation probabilities than non-shared clonotypes. The genetic and exposure-history diversity represented was limited by the small number of donors. Only blood was sampled, and tissue TCR repertoires likely differ from those in blood.

A remark on this clone: Its target antigen remains unknown. Base qualities are missing; no much larger clone stands one base away.

Donors were healthy HIV-negative adults with no recently reported acute infections or vaccinations. Only Caucasian adults living in Nashville, Tennessee, USA were represented among the donors. CD4+ T cells were enriched through magnetic negative selection, after which naive cells were positively selected on CD45RA and the remaining negative fraction served as the memory subset. After blood collection by leukapheresis, PBMCs were isolated using Ficoll-Histopaque density gradient centrifugation and then cryopreserved in the vapor phase of liquid nitrogen. Analytical flow cytometry was used to check the purity and quantity of every magnetically sorted T cell population. Genomic DNA was isolated from each sorted fraction and quantified by UV absorbance on a Nanodrop 2000c. CDR1 and CDR2, per the germline V gene (reference sequence), are SEHNR and FQNEAQ. From cysteine to phenylalanine, the CDR3 is 17 amino acids long. Of the read, only the CDR3 DNA is kept; its 51 bases are in frame from base 1. V is clipped by 1 base and J by 6 bases, and the sequence between their germline boundaries is 21 bases long.

TCR CDR3 regions were amplified from genomic DNA by multiplex PCR using the deep immunoSEQ assay. Extracted genomic DNA from each cell subset was spread evenly across all wells of several immunoSEQ 96-well plates, with each plate serving as a replicate. For sorted subsets, about 200 ng genomic DNA, equal to approximately 30,000 T cell genomes, was loaded into each replicate PCR. The purified libraries were quantified using a Qubit 3.0 fluorometer, sized with a Bioanalyzer 2100, and then quantified again using the KAPA Library Quantification kit. Every immunoSEQ 96-well plate was sequenced on a dedicated single-read 150-cycle Illumina NextSeq 550 flow cell. As for how the authors treated the data: Because only junctional sequences without quality scores were contained in the immunoSEQ output, filtering matching that applied to full-length reads could not be performed. To assign V/J genes and CDR3, sequences were annotated against IMGT germline references using PyIR, a Python wrapper for IgBLAST v1.9. Reads were filtered out if the reads had weak V/J assignments (E-value above 1e-6), no CDR3, stop codons, out-of-frame junctions, or ambiguous translated residues. V3J clonotypes were defined as sequences sharing an identical inferred V gene, J gene, and CDR3 amino acid sequence. Percentage overlap between repertoires was computed as shared unique clonotypes divided by the size of the smaller repertoire. Three approaches were used to assess repertoire richness: RTK rarefaction, the Chao1 estimator, and Recon v2.1 estimates of unobserved clonotypes. Generation probabilities were computed with OLGA for all TCRbeta clonotypes obtained by the gDNA method from several donors. In TCRdb, the immuneACCESS table is reduced to in-frame sequences with V and J assigned. These tables do not hold every clone; where another copy was compared, an unresolved V gene accounts for under half, and the others remain unexplained. The DNA was the basis for D and trimming; V, J and clone size are from that table. This sample is represented by hundreds of thousands of clones; over 65% of them were singletons. Clones ranked in the top ten supply under 2% of the sample.

This chain joins TRBV7-9 to TRBJ1-2; a confident D gene designation cannot be given. The origin of this receptor is a woman in her twenties or thirties in good health. Sequenced: memory CD4+ T cells sorted from blood. Read against the paper, the sample's cell subset or site label means: CD45RA-negative fraction. The nucleotide sequence reads TGTGCCAGCAGCTTAGGGAACGTCGGGGTTCTCACGAATGGCTACACCTTC. It encodes CASSLGNVGVLTNGYTF.